This T cell receptor beta chain was profiled in a study of tumor-infiltrating lymphocytes in primary liver carcinoma. Extraction of RNA together with DNA used about 17-30 mg of unsorted bulk tissue. Between the trimmed V and J ends, which lost 3 bases and 5 bases, there was a span of 17 bases. The CDR3 has 16 amino acids. Germline V lookup: CDR1 LGHNA, CDR2 YNFKEQ. This clonotype appeared once. Antigen specificity is unknown. A constant-region primer served to make TCR beta cDNA from about 500 ng total RNA. Three nested multiplex PCR rounds of slightly modified ARM-PCR generated TCR beta libraries. It was with TRBV1-TRBV30 forward primers and a C-beta reverse primer that the first two PCR rounds were run, at around 9 cycles each. Using its own MiXCR run on the multiplex PCR reads, TCRdb lists one record per CDR3 protein. The profile shows about 66,000 distinct CDR3 sequences, over 60% of them singletons.

General study points: Lesser overlap characterized tumor-adjacent and tumor-blood pairs relative to tumor region pairs.

Sequenced sample: liver tumor tissue from sampling region 4. Subset here: tumor region T4, right-lateral pole. V gene TRBV4-2 combines with J gene TRBJ2-1; possibly TRBD1 for D (7 bases). The TCR originated in a man aged 35 to 55 with primary liver carcinoma and hepatitis B virus infection. CDR3 nucleotides: TGTGCCAGCAGCCATGCCGGGGGACAGAGGAACAATGAGCAGTTCTTC. It is translated as CASSHAGGQRNNEQFF.